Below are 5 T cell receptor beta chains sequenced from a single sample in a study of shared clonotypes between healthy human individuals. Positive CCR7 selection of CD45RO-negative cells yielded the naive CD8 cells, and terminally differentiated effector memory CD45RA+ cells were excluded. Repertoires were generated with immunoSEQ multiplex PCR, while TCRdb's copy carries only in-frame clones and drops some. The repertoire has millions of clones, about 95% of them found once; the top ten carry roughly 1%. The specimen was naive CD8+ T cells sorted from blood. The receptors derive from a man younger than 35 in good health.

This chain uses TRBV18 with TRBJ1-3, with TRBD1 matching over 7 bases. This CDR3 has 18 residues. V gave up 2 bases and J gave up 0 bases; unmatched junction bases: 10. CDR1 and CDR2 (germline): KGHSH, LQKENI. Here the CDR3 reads CASSPAGGGGGSGNTIYF. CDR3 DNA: TGTGCCAGCTCACCAGCCGGAGGGGGCGGCGGCTCTGGAAACACCATATATTTT.

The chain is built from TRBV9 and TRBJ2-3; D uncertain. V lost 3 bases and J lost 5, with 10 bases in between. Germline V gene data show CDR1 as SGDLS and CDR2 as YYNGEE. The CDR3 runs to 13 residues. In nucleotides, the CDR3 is TGTGCCAGCAGCGCCGGGTGGGAAGATACGCAGTATTTT. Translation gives CASSAGWEDTQYF.

CDR3 region: CASSAEGDVWYEQYF. The CDR3 region has the DNA TGTGCCAGCAGTGCCGAGGGGGACGTTTGGTACGAGCAGTACTTC. The genes are TRBV6-1 and TRBJ2-7, with a weak D call TRBD1 (6 bases). There are 15 residues in the CDR3. The V gene lost 4 bases and the J gene lost 4 bases, with 17 bases spanning the gap. Germline values: CDR1 MNHNS, CDR2 SASEGT.

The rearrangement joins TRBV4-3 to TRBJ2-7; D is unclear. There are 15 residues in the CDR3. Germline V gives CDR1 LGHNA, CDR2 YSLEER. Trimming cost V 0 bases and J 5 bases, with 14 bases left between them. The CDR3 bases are TGCGCCAGCAGCCAAGAATATGAGACCAGCCACGAGCAGTACTTC. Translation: CASSQEYETSHEQYF.

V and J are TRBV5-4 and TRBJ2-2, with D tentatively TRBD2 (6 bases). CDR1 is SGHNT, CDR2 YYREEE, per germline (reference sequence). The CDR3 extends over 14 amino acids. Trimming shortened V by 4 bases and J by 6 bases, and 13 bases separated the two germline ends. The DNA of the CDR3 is TGTGCCAGCAGCGCACTAGCTTTGCCCGGGGAGCTGTTTTTT. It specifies CASSALALPGELFF.